This T cell receptor (beta chain) was profiled in a study of cytomegalovirus exposure and HLA in healthy donors. Findings of the study overall: Confirmation was obtained in vitro that a few CMV-associated chains are specific for CMV antigens. Some public TCRs appeared in many individuals, while most sequences were rare.

Only in-frame clones appear in the TCRdb table, and some are missing; sequencing was by immunoSEQ multiplex PCR. The sample holds around 180,000 clones, about 84% seen once. V was clipped by 1 base and J by 2 bases, with 9 bases between them. The CDR3 is 14 residues long. Germline-derived CDR1 and CDR2 are SGHAT and FQNNGV. In the case of this clone: Its antigen remains unidentified.

The sequenced sample consisted of PBMCs. V gene TRBV11-2 combines with J gene TRBJ2-7; no firm D call. This receptor was identified in a woman between 18 and 30 years old in good health and CMV-seronegative. CDR3 DNA: TGTGCCAGCAGCTTAGGCAGGCGTGCCTACGAGCAGTACTTC. This codes for CASSLGRRAYEQYF. Combining the CDR3 with reference TRBV11-2 and TRBJ2-7 gives the whole variable domain EAGVAQSPRYKIIEKRQSVAFWCNPISGHATLYWYQQILGQGPKLLIQFQNNGVVDDSQLPKDRFSAERLKGVDSTLKIQPAKLEDSAVYLCASSLGRRAYEQYFGPGTRLTVT.